The rows below give T cell receptor beta chains drawn from one sample of a study of shared clonotypes between healthy human individuals. The repertoire was sequenced with immunoSEQ multiplex PCR; TCRdb's copy has only in-frame clones and lacks some. The profile covers around 600,000 clones, with about 95% appearing a single time and over 0.095% taken by the ten largest. The sample consisted of naive CD8+ T cells sorted from blood. The receptors derive from a woman in her 30s in good health. The CDR3 runs from the conserved cysteine through the conserved F or W. A D gene is named only where the DNA matches it firmly.

TRBJ2-7,TRBV6-5,13,TRBD1,TGTGCCAGTGGGGGACAGACGATCTACGAGCAGTACTTC,CASGGQTIYEQYF
TRBJ1-1,TRBV7-9,14,NA,TGTGCCAGCACCAGCGACTGGGGAAAAACTGAAGCTTTCTTT,CASTSDWGKTEAFF
TRBJ2-7,TRBV28,15,TRBD1,TGTGCCAGCAGTTACACACAGGGGGCTGCCTACGAGCAGTACTTC,CASSYTQGAAYEQYF
TRBJ2-7,TRBV27,16,TRBD2,TGTGCCAGCAGTTTGGGGGCTAGCGGGAGGTACTACGAGCAGTACTTC,CASSLGASGRYYEQYF
TRBJ2-1,TRBV5-4,11,NA,TGTGCCAGCGCAAGGGACGATACGCAGTTCTTC,CASARDDTQFF
TRBJ1-6,TRBV27,12,NA,TGTGCCAGCAGCTTTTATAATTCACCCCTCCACTTT,CASSFYNSPLHF
TRBJ2-7,TRBV7-2,15,TRBD1,TGTGCCAGCAGCTTAGGGACAGGGGGTTCCTACGAGCAGTACTTC,CASSLGTGGSYEQYF
TRBJ1-1,TRBV5-6,13,NA,TGTGCCAGCAGCTTCGAAGGTAGAACTGAAGCTTTCTTT,CASSFEGRTEAFF
TRBJ2-7,TRBV19,14,NA,TGTGCCAGTAGTACCCGGGACTCCTCCTACGAGCAGTACTTC,CASSTRDSSYEQYF
TRBJ1-3,TRBV2,14,TRBD1,TGTGCCAGCAGGGCCGGACAGGGCGGAAACACCATATATTTT,CASRAGQGGNTIYF
TRBJ2-7,TRBV11-2,16,TRBD2,TGTGCCAGCAGCTTAGACCCTAGCGGGAGCTCCTACGAGCAGTACTTC,CASSLDPSGSSYEQYF
TRBJ1-2,TRBV19,11,NA,TGTGCCAGTAGTACATTGGCTGGCTACACCTTC,CASSTLAGYTF
TRBJ2-7,TRBV6-6,13,TRBD2,TGTGCCAGCAGTTACGGACTAGTATACGAGCAGTACTTC,CASSYGLVYEQYF